This is a list of T cell receptor beta chains from one sample in a study of blood T cell repertoires in COVID-19. Data came from immunoSEQ multiplex PCR; TCRdb stores just in-frame clones and leaves some out. This table has tens of thousands of clones, 80% to 90% appearing once. The sequencing sample was made of peripheral blood. Receptors originate from an elderly woman with active or convalescent COVID-19. The CDR3 runs from the conserved cysteine through the conserved F or W. The D gene is left open where the match is weak. Expanded clones get a size class; other rows say once, few or many, or leave the size out.

size: NA
V: TRBV18
J: TRBJ1-4
length: 15
D: NA
DNA: TGTGCCAGCTCACCAATAGGGAGCGGTAATGAAAAACTGTTTTTT
CDR3: CASSPIGSGNEKLFF

size: NA
V: TRBV4-2
J: TRBJ1-1
length: 16
D: TRBD1
DNA: TGTGCCAGCAGCCCGCAAACCAGGGGGCGGGACACTGAAGCTTTCTTT
CDR3: CASSPQTRGRDTEAFF

size: once
V: TRBV11-1
J: TRBJ1-1
length: 13
D: NA
DNA: TGTGCCAGCAGCCCGCGTAACAGGGTAGAAGCTTTCTTT
CDR3: CASSPRNRVEAFF

size: NA
V: TRBV30
J: TRBJ2-3
length: 19
D: TRBD2
DNA: TGTGCCGGCAAACTAGGGACTAGCGGCAAGTTTCCTAGCACAGATACGCAGTATTTT
CDR3: CAGKLGTSGKFPSTDTQYF

size: NA
V: TRBV20-1
J: TRBJ2-7
length: 14
D: TRBD2
DNA: TGCAGTGCGAGTCCCCCGCGGGGGATCTACGAGCAGTACTTC
CDR3: CSASPPRGIYEQYF

size: NA
V: TRBV18
J: TRBJ2-7
length: 16
D: TRBD1
DNA: TGTGCCAGCTCACCCCCCGGGACAGGGGGCAGCTACGAGCAGTACTTC
CDR3: CASSPPGTGGSYEQYF

size: NA
V: TRBV27
J: TRBJ1-5
length: 12
D: NA
DNA: TGTGCCAGCAGTATTTACAATCAGCCCCAGCATTTT
CDR3: CASSIYNQPQHF

size: NA
V: TRBV2
J: TRBJ1-5
length: 15
D: NA
DNA: TGTGCAAGCACATCAGGTAGTTCTACCAATCAGCCCCAGCATTTT
CDR3: CASTSGSSTNQPQHF

size: few
V: TRBV27
J: TRBJ1-6
length: 15
D: NA
DNA: TGTGCCAGCAGTTTTTCGAGCTCCTATAATTCACCCCTCCACTTT
CDR3: CASSFSSSYNSPLHF

size: few
V: TRBV11-3
J: TRBJ2-3
length: 12
D: NA
DNA: TGTGCCAGCAGCTCTCGGACAGATACGCAGTATTTT
CDR3: CASSSRTDTQYF

size: NA
V: TRBV14
J: TRBJ2-7
length: 14
D: NA
DNA: TGTGCCAGCAGCCAAGGGACATACTCCTACGAGCAGTACTTC
CDR3: CASSQGTYSYEQYF

size: NA
V: TRBV9
J: TRBJ1-3
length: 15
D: NA
DNA: TGTGCCAGCACCCTAGAGGGAGGGTCTGGAAACACCATATATTTT
CDR3: CASTLEGGSGNTIYF

size: NA
V: TRBV19
J: TRBJ1-1
length: 15
D: NA
DNA: TGTGCCAGTAGTATATTGCGGGATAGGAACACTGAAGCTTTCTTT
CDR3: CASSILRDRNTEAFF

size: NA
V: TRBV7-8
J: TRBJ2-7
length: 13
D: NA
DNA: TGTGCCAGCAGCTTAAATGAGTTCCTCGAGCAGTACTTC
CDR3: CASSLNEFLEQYF

size: NA
V: TRBV7-9
J: TRBJ1-2
length: 15
D: TRBD1
DNA: TGTGCCAGCAGCTCCGGACAGGGGCTGAACTATGGCTACACCTTC
CDR3: CASSSGQGLNYGYTF

size: few
V: TRBV29-1
J: TRBJ1-2
length: 14
D: NA
DNA: TGCAGCGTTGAAGAAACAGGAGGGAACTATGGCTACACCTTC
CDR3: CSVEETGGNYGYTF

size: NA
V: TRBV7-2
J: TRBJ1-2
length: 13
D: NA
DNA: TGTGCCAGCAGCTCGCAGGGTCTGGCCGGCTACACCTTC
CDR3: CASSSQGLAGYTF

size: NA
V: TRBV28
J: TRBJ1-4
length: 14
D: NA
DNA: TGTGCCAGCAGGGCAGGGAGGAGGAATGAAAAACTGTTTTTT
CDR3: CASRAGRRNEKLFF

size: NA
V: TRBV7-9
J: TRBJ1-4
length: 13
D: TRBD1
DNA: TGTGCCAGCAGCGCCTCACAGGGGGAAAAACTGTTTTTT
CDR3: CASSASQGEKLFF

size: NA
V: TRBV15
J: TRBJ1-1
length: 15
D: NA
DNA: TGTGCCACCAGCATACATCTCGGGGGTTACACTGAAGCTTTCTTT
CDR3: CATSIHLGGYTEAFF

size: NA
V: TRBV5-4
J: TRBJ2-5
length: 14
D: NA
DNA: TGTGCCAGCAGCTTTGGAACAGATGAAGAGACCCAGTACTTC
CDR3: CASSFGTDEETQYF

size: NA
V: TRBV10-3
J: TRBJ2-7
length: 14
D: TRBD2
DNA: TGTGCCATCAGGATAGCGGGGGGGCCGGGGGAGCAGTACTTC
CDR3: CAIRIAGGPGEQYF